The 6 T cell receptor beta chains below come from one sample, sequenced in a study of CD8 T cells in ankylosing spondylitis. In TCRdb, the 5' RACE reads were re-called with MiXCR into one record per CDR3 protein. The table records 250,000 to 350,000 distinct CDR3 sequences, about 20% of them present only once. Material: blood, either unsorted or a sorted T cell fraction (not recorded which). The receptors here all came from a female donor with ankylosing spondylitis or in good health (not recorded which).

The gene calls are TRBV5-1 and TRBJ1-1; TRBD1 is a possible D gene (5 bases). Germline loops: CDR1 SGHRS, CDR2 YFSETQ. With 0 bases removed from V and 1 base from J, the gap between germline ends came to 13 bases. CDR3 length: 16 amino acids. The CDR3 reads CASSLGRRGTNTEAFF. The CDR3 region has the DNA TGCGCCAGCAGCTTGGGTAGGCGGGGGACGAACACTGAAGCTTTCTTT.

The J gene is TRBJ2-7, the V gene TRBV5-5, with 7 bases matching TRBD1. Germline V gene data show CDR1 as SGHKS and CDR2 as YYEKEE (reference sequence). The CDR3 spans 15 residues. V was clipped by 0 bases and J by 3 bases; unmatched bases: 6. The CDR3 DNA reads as TGTGCCAGCAGCTTGGATGGGACAGCTATCTACGAGCAGTACTTC. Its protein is CASSLDGTAIYEQYF.

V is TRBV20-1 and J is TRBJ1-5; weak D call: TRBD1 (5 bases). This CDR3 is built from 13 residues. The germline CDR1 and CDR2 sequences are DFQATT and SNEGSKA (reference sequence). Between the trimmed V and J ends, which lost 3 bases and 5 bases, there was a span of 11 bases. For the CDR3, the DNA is TGCAGTGCTAGGAGTCAGGGAGATCAGCCCCAGCATTTT. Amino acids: CSARSQGDQPQHF.

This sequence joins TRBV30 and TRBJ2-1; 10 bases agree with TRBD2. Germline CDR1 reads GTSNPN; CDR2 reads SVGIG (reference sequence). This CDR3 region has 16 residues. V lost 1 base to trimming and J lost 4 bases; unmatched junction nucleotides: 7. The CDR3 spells CAWSALGAGGYNEQFF. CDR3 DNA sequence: TGTGCCTGGAGTGCCCTCGGAGCGGGAGGGTACAATGAGCAGTTCTTC. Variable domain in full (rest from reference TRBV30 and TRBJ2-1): SQTIHQWPATLVQPVGSPLSLECTVEGTSNPNLYWYRQAAGRGLQLLFYSVGIGQISSEVPQNLSASRPQDRQFILSSKKLLLSDSGFYLCAWSALGAGGYNEQFFGPGTRLTVL.

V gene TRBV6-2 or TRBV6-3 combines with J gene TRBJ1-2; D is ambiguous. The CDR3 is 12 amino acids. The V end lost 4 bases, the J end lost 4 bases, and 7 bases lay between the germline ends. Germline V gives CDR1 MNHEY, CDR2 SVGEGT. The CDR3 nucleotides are TGTGCCAGCAGTTCCTGGGTCTATGGCTACACCTTC. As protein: CASSSWVYGYTF.

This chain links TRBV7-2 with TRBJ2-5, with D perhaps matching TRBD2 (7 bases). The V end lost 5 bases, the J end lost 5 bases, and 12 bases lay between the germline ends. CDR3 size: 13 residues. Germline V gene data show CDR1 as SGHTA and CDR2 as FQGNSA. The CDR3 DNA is TGTGCCAGCAGCCGGGGGGCCGTGGAGACCCAGTACTTC. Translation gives CASSRGAVETQYF. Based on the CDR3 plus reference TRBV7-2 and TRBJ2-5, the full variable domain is GAGVSQSPSNKVTEKGKDVELRCDPISGHTALYWYRQSLGQGLEFLIYFQGNSAPDKSGLPSDRFSAERTGGSVSTLTIQRTQQEDSAVYLCASSRGAVETQYFGPGTRLLVL.